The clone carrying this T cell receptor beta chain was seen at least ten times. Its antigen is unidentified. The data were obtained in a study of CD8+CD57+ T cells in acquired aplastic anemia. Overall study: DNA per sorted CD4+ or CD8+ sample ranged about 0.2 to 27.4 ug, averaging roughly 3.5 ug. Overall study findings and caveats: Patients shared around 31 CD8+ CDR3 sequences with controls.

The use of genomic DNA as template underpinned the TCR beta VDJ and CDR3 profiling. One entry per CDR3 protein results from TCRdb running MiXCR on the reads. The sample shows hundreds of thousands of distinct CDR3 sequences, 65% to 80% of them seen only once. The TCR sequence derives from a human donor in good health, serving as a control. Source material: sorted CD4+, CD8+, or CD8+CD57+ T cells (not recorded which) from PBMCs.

The CDR3 loop is CAWRGPRRSPLHF. The CDR3 nucleotides are TGTGCCTGGAGGGGCCCGAGGAGATCACCCCTCCACTTT. This chain links TRBV30 with TRBJ1-6; D remains ambiguous. Germline CDR1 reads GTSNPN; CDR2 reads SVGIG (reference sequence). With 3 bases removed from V and 10 bases from J, the gap between germline ends came to 13 bases. This CDR3 comprises 13 residues.